These T cell receptor beta chains were read from a single sample in a study of T cells in Graves' hyperthyroidism and ophthalmopathy. TCRdb re-derived calls from the multiplex PCR reads in MiXCR, one entry per CDR3 protein. The sample lists roughly 840,000 distinct CDR3 sequences, roughly 37% occurring once. Material: blood. Receptors were obtained from a young man with Graves' hyperthyroidism. Each CDR3 is given with its conserved first and last residue. D genes are given only for firm matches. For some rows the clone size is stated as once, few or many, or as a class when expanded; others skip it.

J: TRBJ1-2; D: NA; size: NA; V: TRBV15; DNA: TGTGCCACCAGCAGGTGGAGGGCAGGGATCTCTGGAAACACCTTC; CDR3: CATSRWRAGISGNTF
J: TRBJ1-1; D: TRBD1; size: many; V: TRBV10-3; DNA: TGTGCCATCAGTGACGAGGGGGCGGACACTGAAGCTTTCTTT; CDR3: CAISDEGADTEAFF
J: TRBJ2-7; D: NA; size: few; V: TRBV20-1; DNA: TGCAGTGCCCAGCCGGGACAAGGGAGTAGGGAGCAGTACTTC; CDR3: CSAQPGQGSREQYF
J: TRBJ1-1; D: TRBD1; size: few; V: TRBV6-5; DNA: TGTGCCAGCAGTGCCCGGGACAGGGTAGGTGAAGCTTTCTTT; CDR3: CASSARDRVGEAFF
J: TRBJ2-7; D: TRBD2; size: NA; V: TRBV10-2; DNA: TGCGCCAGCAGGACTAGCGGGGGGGCCTACGAGCAGTACTTC; CDR3: CASRTSGGAYEQYF
J: TRBJ1-1; D: NA; size: NA; V: TRBV6-1; DNA: TGTGTCAGCAGCCATGACAGGAACACTGAAGCTTTCTTT; CDR3: CVSSHDRNTEAFF
J: TRBJ2-5; D: NA; size: few; V: TRBV20-1; DNA: TGCAGTGAGTTGACCCAAGAGACCCAGTACTTC; CDR3: CSELTQETQYF
J: TRBJ2-7; D: NA; size: NA; V: TRBV20-1; DNA: TGCAGTGCTAGATCGCCTTCCGGGACCCCCGCCCAGTACTTC; CDR3: CSARSPSGTPAQYF
J: TRBJ1-1; D: NA; size: NA; V: TRBV5-6; DNA: TGTGCCAGCAGCCTGGGGGCTGGCAGGGATGAAGCTTTCTTT; CDR3: CASSLGAGRDEAFF
J: TRBJ2-6; D: TRBD2; size: NA; V: TRBV5-6; DNA: TGTGCCAGCAGCTTGGGACAGGGGACTAGCGTCTCTGGGGCCAACGTCCTGACTTTC; CDR3: CASSLGQGTSVSGANVLTF
J: TRBJ1-2; D: NA; size: few; V: TRBV20-1; DNA: TGCAGTGGACGTGTGAACTATGGCTACACCTTC; CDR3: CSGRVNYGYTF
J: TRBJ2-7; D: TRBD1; size: NA; V: TRBV20-1; DNA: TGCAGTGCTAAAACCGGGACAGGGGGCGGCGAGCAGTACTTC; CDR3: CSAKTGTGGGEQYF
J: TRBJ1-5; D: NA; size: once; V: TRBV6-5; DNA: TGTGCCAGCAGTGAAGGAAGGCAGGGGACTAAGCATTTT; CDR3: CASSEGRQGTKHF
J: TRBJ1-6; D: NA; size: many; V: TRBV7-3; DNA: TGTGCCAGCAGCCCCTCCACAGGGAACAATTCACCCCTCCACTTT; CDR3: CASSPSTGNNSPLHF
J: TRBJ2-5; D: TRBD2; size: NA; V: TRBV11-2; DNA: TGTGCCAGCAGCTCCCGGGGACTAGCGGAAGAGACCCAGTACTTC; CDR3: CASSSRGLAEETQYF
J: TRBJ1-5; D: TRBD1; size: many; V: TRBV20-1; DNA: TGCAGTGCCGGCCGGGCAGGGGGTAGTCAGCCCCAGCATTTT; CDR3: CSAGRAGGSQPQHF
J: TRBJ1-4; D: TRBD1; size: NA; V: TRBV20-1; DNA: TGCAGTGCTAGTACTCCTCTAACCGGGACAGGGAATGAAAAACTGTTTTTT; CDR3: CSASTPLTGTGNEKLFF